This TCR beta chain was found in a study of T cell responses to AZD1222 COVID-19 vaccine (dated by TCRdb to the early 2020s). Regarding the research as a whole: A total of 230 or so trial participants underwent TCR sequencing, of whom some 210 received two doses of AZD1222 and about 25 received two doses of the MenACWY control vaccine. Trial participants were enrolled by age into 18-55, 56-69 and 70-plus year subgroups, with approximately 150, 28 and 58 TCR-sequenced participants respectively. Paper-wide results and their limitations: No day 14 peak-response samples were available, so repertoires were characterized only after the peak T cell response. Participants were mostly white British, with more females than males. The authors suggested clonal diversity may have been underestimated. Reportedly, almost half of the unique spike-specific TCRs recognized epitopes lying outside the regions that are mutated in the B.1.351 and B.1.1.7 variants. The 56-69-year group was small, and its depth increase did not reach significance, likely because of low power. After two AZD1222 doses, spike-specific TCR breadth and depth were significantly higher than at day 0 and than in MenACWY recipients. Conclusions about previously exposed vaccinees were limited because only a handful of AZD1222 recipients were SARS-CoV-2 seropositive at baseline. Vaccine-associated CD4 TCRs spanned the whole spike protein, with dominant responses in regions 160-218 and 743-854.

For this clone: Its specific antigen is unknown. No much larger clone is present one base from it, and per-base qualities are unavailable.

The time point label for this specimen denotes: about 28 days (+/-7) after the second vaccine dose. The sample's treatment or condition label, in plain terms: meningococcal conjugate vaccine given as trial control. Samples from vaccinated people were obtained from the UK trials COV001 and COV002, which included a single-blind randomized controlled phase 2/3 trial of AZD1222 (ChAdOx1 nCoV-19) in healthy adults. For TCRbeta chain sequencing, PBMC samples were collected from trial participants at day 0 and at day 28 after the second dose. The CDR3 regions of human TCRbeta chains were analyzed by immunosequencing. On the authors' methods: TCRs in the repertoires were compared against a reference library of SARS-CoV-2-specific TCRs that had been generated with the MIRA antigen-specificity platform. Breadth was defined as the fraction of unique TCRs that were SARS-CoV-2-associated. Depth was defined as the fraction of total T cells that were SARS-CoV-2-associated. Using the MIRA data, each spike-specific TCR was mapped to the spike region that the TCR reacts to and placed in a CD4 or CD8 class. Log10-transformed breadth and depth values were compared by one-way ANOVA with Sidak's multiple comparisons tests. Here the immuneACCESS table is served through TCRdb, limited to in-frame sequences with V and J called. Missing clones are a known gap in these copies; in checked studies unresolved V genes cover under half, and the rest lacks a known reason. V and J calls and clone size are as listed in that table; D and trimming were resolved from the DNA. The sample table contains about 200,000 clones; only one count was recorded for 94% of them. The ten largest clones represent about 1.5% of the sample.

The CDR3 spans 13 residues, from the cysteine through the phenylalanine. The only DNA kept is the CDR3, 39 bases in frame from the first base. CDR1 SGHNT and CDR2 YYREEE were looked up in the germline V gene (reference sequence). Between the V and J ends, shortened by 0 bases and 6 bases respectively, the junction contains 10 bases. This receptor was obtained from an adult who received the MenACWY meningococcal vaccine as a control. The sequence links TRBV5-4 to TRBJ2-7; the D region is possibly TRBD1 or TRBD2, each matching across 6 bases. The specimen was peripheral blood, collected 28 days after the second dose of the MenACWY control vaccine. The CDR3 protein is CASSLEGGGEQYF. Here is the DNA: TGTGCCAGCAGCTTGGAGGGGGGAGGCGAGCAGTACTTC. This CDR3, with the reference TRBV5-4 and TRBJ2-7 proteins standing in past its ends, gives the full variable domain ETGVTQSPTHLIKTRGQQVTLRCSSQSGHNTVSWYQQALGQGPQFIFQYYREEENGRGNFPPRFSGLQFPNYSSELNVNALELDDSALYLCASSLEGGGEQYFGPGTRLTVT.